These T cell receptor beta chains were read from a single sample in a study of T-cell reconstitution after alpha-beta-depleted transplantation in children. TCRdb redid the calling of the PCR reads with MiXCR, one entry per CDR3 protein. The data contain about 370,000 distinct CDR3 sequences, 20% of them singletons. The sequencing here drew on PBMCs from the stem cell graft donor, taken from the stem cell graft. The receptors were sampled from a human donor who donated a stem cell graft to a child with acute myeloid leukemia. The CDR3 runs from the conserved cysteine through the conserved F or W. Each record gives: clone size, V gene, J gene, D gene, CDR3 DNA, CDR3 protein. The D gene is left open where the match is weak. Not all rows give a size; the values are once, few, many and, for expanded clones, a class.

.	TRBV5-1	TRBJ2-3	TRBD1	TGCGCCAGCAGCTTGGGCCCCACAGGGGACCGAATAACAGATACGCAGTATTTT	CASSLGPTGDRITDTQYF
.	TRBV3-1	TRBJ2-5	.	TGTGCCAGCAGCCCTAACCAAGAGTCCCAGTACTTC	CASSPNQESQYF
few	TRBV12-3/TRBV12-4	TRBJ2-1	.	TGTGCCAGCAGTTTCGGCGAGCTACGCTACAATGAGCAGTTCTTC	CASSFGELRYNEQFF
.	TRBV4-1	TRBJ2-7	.	TGCGCCAGCAGCCAAGGGGGAGTAGCGGCCTCCTACGAGCAGTACTTC	CASSQGGVAASYEQYF
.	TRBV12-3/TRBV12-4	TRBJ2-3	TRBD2	TGTGCCAGCAGTTTAGTACTAGCGGGAGATCGAGATACGCAGTATTTT	CASSLVLAGDRDTQYF
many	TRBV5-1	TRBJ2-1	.	TGCGCCAGCAGCTTGACAGGATACTCCTACAATGAGCAGTTCTTC	CASSLTGYSYNEQFF
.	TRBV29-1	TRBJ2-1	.	TGCAGCCCGACAAACCTAGGGTCTGAGCAGTTCTTC	CSPTNLGSEQFF
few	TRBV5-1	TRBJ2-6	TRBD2	TGCGCCAGCAGCCCGGCCGGGGAGGGGACCAACGTCCTGACTTTC	CASSPAGEGTNVLTF
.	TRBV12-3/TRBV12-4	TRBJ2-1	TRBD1	TGTGCCAGCAGTTTACCAGGGGGTGAGCAGTTCTTC	CASSLPGGEQFF
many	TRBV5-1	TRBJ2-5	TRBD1	TGCGCCAGCAGCGGGGGACAGAGAGAGACCCAGTACTTC	CASSGGQRETQYF
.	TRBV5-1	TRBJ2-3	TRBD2	TGCGCCAGCAGCTCGGAACTAGCGGGAGCTTCCGATACGCAGTATTTT	CASSSELAGASDTQYF
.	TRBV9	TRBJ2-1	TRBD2	TGTGCCAGCAGCCCCCTAGGACTAGATGAGTCCAATGAGCAGTTCTTC	CASSPLGLDESNEQFF
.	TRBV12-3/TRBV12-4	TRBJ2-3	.	TGTGCCAGCAGTTCGACCGGGACTCAGCAGTATTTT	CASSSTGTQQYF
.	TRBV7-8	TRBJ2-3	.	TGTGCCAACAGCCCGTCGGTTGGGTCGGATACGCAGTATTTT	CANSPSVGSDTQYF
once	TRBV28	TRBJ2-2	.	TGTGCCAGCAACAATCCTGGGCTACCCACCGGGGAGCTGTTTTTT	CASNNPGLPTGELFF
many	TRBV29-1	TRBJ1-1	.	TGCAGCGCTCAGAAGACGGGCAATCTAGCAGCTTTCTTT	CSAQKTGNLAAFF
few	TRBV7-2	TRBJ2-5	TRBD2	TGTGCCAGCAGCTTAGGAGCCGGGGGGAACCAAGAGACCCAGTACTTC	CASSLGAGGNQETQYF
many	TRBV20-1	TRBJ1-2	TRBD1	TGCAGTGCTACGACAGGGAGCCACTATGGCTACACCTTC	CSATTGSHYGYTF
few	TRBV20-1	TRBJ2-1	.	TGCAGTGCTAGAGCCTTGGACAGCACTAGCTACAATGAGCAGTTCTTC	CSARALDSTSYNEQFF
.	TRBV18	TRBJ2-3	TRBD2	TGTGCCAGCTCACCGCCGCGACTAGCGGGATTAACAGATACGCAGTATTTT	CASSPPRLAGLTDTQYF
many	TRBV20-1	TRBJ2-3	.	TGCAGTGGGACGGGAGCCCTTAGCACAGATACGCAGTATTTT	CSGTGALSTDTQYF
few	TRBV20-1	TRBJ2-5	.	TGCAGTGCCCAACGGGAGTCTAGTTTTGGAGAGACCCAGTACTTC	CSAQRESSFGETQYF
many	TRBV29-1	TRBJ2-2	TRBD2	TGCAGCGTTGGACTAGCGGGAGTTCGTGACACCGGGGAGCTGTTTTTT	CSVGLAGVRDTGELFF
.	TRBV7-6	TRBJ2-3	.	TGTGCCAGCCCGTCCGGGGATTTGGACGCAGATACGCAGTATTTT	CASPSGDLDADTQYF
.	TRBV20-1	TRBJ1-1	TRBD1	TGCAGTGCTAACAGGGGGCGTTGGACTGAAGCTTTCTTT	CSANRGRWTEAFF
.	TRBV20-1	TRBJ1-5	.	TGCAGTGCTAATAAGGAAAATCAGCCCCAGCATTTT	CSANKENQPQHF
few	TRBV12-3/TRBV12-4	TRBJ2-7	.	TGTGCCAGCAGTTTAAATGGATACGAGCAGTACTTC	CASSLNGYEQYF
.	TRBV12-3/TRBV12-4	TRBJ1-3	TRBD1	TGTGCCAGCAGATCTACAGGGGACTCTGGAAACACCATATATTTT	CASRSTGDSGNTIYF
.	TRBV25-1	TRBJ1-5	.	TGTGCCAGCAGTGAGCAGGGTCGAGGGAATCAGCCCCAGCATTTT	CASSEQGRGNQPQHF
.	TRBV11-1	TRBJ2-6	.	TGTGCCAGCAGCTTACATTCCTTGGGGGGACGGAACTCTGGGGCCAACGTCCTGACTTTC	CASSLHSLGGRNSGANVLTF
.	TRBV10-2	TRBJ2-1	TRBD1	TGCGCCAGCAGTGAGATACCGGGACAGGGTGGGAATGAGCAGTTCTTC	CASSEIPGQGGNEQFF
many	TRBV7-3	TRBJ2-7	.	TGTGCCAGCAGCTTATTCCCCGGACCCAAAGACTACGAGCAGTACTTC	CASSLFPGPKDYEQYF
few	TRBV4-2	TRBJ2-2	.	TGTGCCAGCAGCCAAGATATCGGGGGCCCCGGGGAGCTGTTTTTT	CASSQDIGGPGELFF
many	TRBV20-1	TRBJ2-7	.	TGCAGTGCTAGAGATCAAGGGACAAAAAGCTCCTACGAGCAGTACTTC	CSARDQGTKSSYEQYF
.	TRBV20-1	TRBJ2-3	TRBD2	TGCAGTGCTAGAGAATTCCCCAGCGGGAGCGCCGGAGATACGCAGTATTTT	CSAREFPSGSAGDTQYF
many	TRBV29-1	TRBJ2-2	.	TGCAGCCCATTTTGGGAGGGGGAGCTGTTTTTT	CSPFWEGELFF
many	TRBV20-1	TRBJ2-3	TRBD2	TGCAGTGCTAGAGATAGGAGCGGGGGGATTACAGATACGCAGTATTTT	CSARDRSGGITDTQYF
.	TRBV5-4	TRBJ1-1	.	TGTGCCAGCAGCTTAGGGACACAGGGTTGGACTGAAGCTTTCTTT	CASSLGTQGWTEAFF
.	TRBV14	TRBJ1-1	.	TGTGCCAGCAGCCCGAAATATCCTAGAGGACACACTGAAGCTTTCTTT	CASSPKYPRGHTEAFF
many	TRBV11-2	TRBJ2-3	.	TGTGCCAGCAGCTTTACTTCTAGCACAGATACGCAGTATTTT	CASSFTSSTDTQYF
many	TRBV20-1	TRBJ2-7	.	TGCAGTGCTAGAGAGCACACCGGGGTCAGCAGCTACGAGCAGTACTTC	CSAREHTGVSSYEQYF
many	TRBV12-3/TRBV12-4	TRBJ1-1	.	TGTGCCAGCAGTTTAGACAGGGCCACTGAAGCTTTCTTT	CASSLDRATEAFF
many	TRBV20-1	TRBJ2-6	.	TGCAGTGCTAGTCGGGGCTCTGGGGCCAACGTCCTGACTTTC	CSASRGSGANVLTF
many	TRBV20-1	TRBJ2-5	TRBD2	TGCAGTGCTAGAGATAATAGCGGGACCCTCCAAGAGACCCAGTACTTC	CSARDNSGTLQETQYF
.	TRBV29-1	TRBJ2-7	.	TGCAGCGTTGTGGCGTCAATGGACAGAGGATACGAGCAGTACTTC	CSVVASMDRGYEQYF
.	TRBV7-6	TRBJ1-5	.	TGTGCCAGCAGCTTAGATCCTCTTAGCAATCAGCCCCAGCATTTT	CASSLDPLSNQPQHF
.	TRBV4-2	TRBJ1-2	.	TGTGCCAGCAGGAGGGGGGAGTATGGCTACACCTTC	CASRRGEYGYTF
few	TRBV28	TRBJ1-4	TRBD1	TGTGCCAGCAGTCCGACCGTGAGGCGGGACAGGGGGGAAAAACTGTTTTTT	CASSPTVRRDRGEKLFF